The TCR beta chain under discussion was sequenced for a study of blood T cell repertoires in COVID-19 (dated by TCRdb to 2018 to 2020). For context, the study as a whole: The collaborator samples originated in the United States, Italy and Spain and spanned the acute and convalescent phases of COVID-19. Where HLA class I and class II types were available, the types were taken from metadata supplied by the sample provider, not from assay-based typing. The prospective study material was composed of cDNA or gDNA derived from T cells, B-cell-depleted T cells, or PBMCs. The repertoires were released in a freely available public database intended as a resource for research on the immune response to SARS-CoV-2. The samples were drawn from two sources: the first 160 participants of the ongoing ImmuneRACE study, and some 1,300 subjects contributed by 6 global collaborators. A de-identified subject ID, COVID-19 status, age in years and sex were almost always included in the sample metadata. The dataset comprised deeply sampled blood TCRbeta repertoires from subjects exposed to, actively infected with, or recovered from COVID-19. The full study reports these points: Clinical and demographic metadata were provided uncurated, with the amount varying by source and participant.

This clone was observed a few times. Its binding antigen is unknown. Nothing much larger sits one base from this clone, and base qualities are not available. The immunoSEQ Assay, a bias-controlled multiplex PCR, was used to amplify TCRbeta CDR3 regions from genomic DNA. On the authors' methods: Within the assay, amplification of reference gene primers was used to estimate how many nucleated cells each sample contained. To quantify the absolute abundance of each unique TCRbeta CDR3 rearrangement, sequence reads were collapsed and filtered. Productive Simpson clonality was computed per sample as the square root of Simpson's diversity index over productive rearrangements. TCRdb carries this immuneACCESS record with in-frame sequences only. Its versions omit some clonotypes, under half of them owing to an unresolved V gene in the studies checked, with the rest unexplained. V, J and clone size were drawn from that table, and D and trimming were deduced from the DNA. For this sample there are around 380,000 clones; about 87% appear just once. The ten top clones hold 1.3% of the sample.

Participants in the prospective study were enrolled through a virtual design, were aged roughly 18 to 100 years, and lived in roughly 24 United States geographic areas. Cohort assignment in the prospective study relied on participant-reported clinical history from a screening survey and a study questionnaire. ImmuneRACE Cohort 3 recovered participants were defined by two consecutive negative NP/OP PCR tests, healthcare professional clearance, or symptom resolution. In the prospective study, mobile phlebotomists collected whole blood, serum and a nasopharyngeal or oropharyngeal swab from each participant. Participants in the prospective study had the option to provide additional blood draws and questionnaires over an approximately 2-month period. Prospective study blood samples were shipped either frozen or at room temperature before DNA extraction. The CDR3 contains 16 residues, cysteine and phenylalanine counted. Only the CDR3 portion is preserved as DNA: 48 bases, with reading frame beginning at the first base. V ends up 0 bases short and J 10 bases short, with an unmatched junction base count of 12. According to the germline V gene (reference sequence), CDR1 reads GTSNPN and CDR2 reads SVGIG.

The chain uses TRBV30 and TRBJ1-4, with 9 bases matching TRBD1. This TCR derives from a man aged 30-40 years who had recovered from COVID-19. Sequencing input: PBMCs or T cells enriched from blood (not recorded which). CDR3 sequence: CAWSVRVGQGYLKLFF. The nucleotide sequence is TGTGCCTGGAGTGTACGGGTGGGACAGGGATATCTAAAACTGTTTTTT.